The 23 T cell receptor beta chains presented below share a single source sample, sequenced in a study of T cells in Graves' hyperthyroidism and ophthalmopathy. Researchers took RNA transcripts and amplified the TCR beta CDR3 regions from them. RT-PCR in the first round (using the HTBI primer set) targeted the TCR CDR3. Using its own MiXCR run on the multiplex PCR reads, TCRdb lists one record per CDR3 protein. The sample lists some 770,000 distinct CDR3 sequences; about 17% were seen once. Sequencing was carried out using blood. Source of these receptors: a man between 18 and 29 years old with Graves' hyperthyroidism.

J is TRBJ2-1 and V is TRBV6-4; TRBD2 aligns across 11 bases. J was trimmed by 12 bases and V by 3 bases; bases with no gene match: 4. Germline lookup yields CDR1 MRHNA and CDR2 SNTAGT. The CDR3 has 13 amino acids. CDR3 amino acids: CASSEGTSGVQFF. CDR3 coding DNA: TGTGCCAGCAGTGAAGGGACTAGCGGAGTGCAGTTCTTC.

This chain connects TRBV28 to TRBJ2-2; D gene unclear. Germline lookup yields CDR1 MDHEN and CDR2 SYDVKM. V was clipped by 7 bases and J by 0 bases, with 15 bases between them. The CDR3 length is 16 residues. Written as DNA, the CDR3 is TGTGCCAGCACCCTAGGCATGGGGTCGAACACCGGGGAGCTGTTTTTT. Translation: CASTLGMGSNTGELFF.

This clonotype was detected a few times. This rearrangement joins TRBV5-6 to TRBJ2-1; D is unclear. In germline, CDR1 is SGHDT, CDR2 YYEEEE. There are 16 residues in the CDR3. Trimming left V 4 bases short and J 3 bases short, with 17 bases between. This chain's CDR3 is CASSRITLVNYNEQFF. CDR3 nucleotide sequence: TGTGCCAGCAGCCGGATAACTCTCGTTAACTACAATGAGCAGTTCTTC.

The chain links TRBV7-9 to TRBJ2-3; 7 bases are shared with TRBD2. CDR3 size: 17 residues. Germline CDR1 reads SEHNR; CDR2 reads FQNEAQ (reference sequence). The V and J ends lost 2 bases and 1 base, in that order; junction bases with no gene match: 9. The CDR3 protein is CASSLPIVGGGTDTQYF. CDR3 coding DNA: TGTGCCAGCAGCTTACCTATAGTGGGAGGGGGCACAGATACGCAGTATTTT.

The table lists this clonotype with many counts. V is TRBV10-3 and J is TRBJ2-3; D may be TRBD2 (5 bases). The V and J ends lost 7 bases and 0 bases respectively, with 14 bases between them. CDR3 length: 15 amino acids. Looked up from germline, CDR1 is ENHRY and CDR2 is SYGVKD. The chain's CDR3 is CAINPTRKSTDTQYF. CDR3 DNA: TGTGCCATCAATCCAACTAGAAAAAGCACAGATACGCAGTATTTT.

The table lists this clonotype with many counts. The J gene is TRBJ2-4, the V gene TRBV4-1, with 10 bases lining up with TRBD1. V trimming: 1 base; J trimming: 9 bases; junction bases outside the gene matches: 6. The CDR3 covers 15 residues. Germline loops: CDR1 MGHRA, CDR2 YSYEKL. In DNA, the CDR3 is TGCGCCAGCAGCCAAGGGGGACAGGGGCTGGGCATTCAGTACTTC. As protein: CASSQGGQGLGIQYF.

This clonotype was seen repeatedly, ten times or more. The gene calls are TRBV28 and TRBJ2-1; possibly TRBD1 for D (6 bases). V lost 8 bases to trimming and J lost 9 bases, with 14 bases between them. The CDR3 is made up of 12 amino acids. Germline CDR1 MDHEN, CDR2 SYDVKM. CDR3 sequence: CASLLRGGEQFF. The DNA of the CDR3 is TGTGCCAGCCTCCTCAGGGGTGGTGAGCAGTTCTTC.

This chain uses TRBV10-2 with TRBJ2-2; TRBD1 is a possible D gene (6 bases). The V gene lost 3 bases and the J gene lost 5 bases, with 10 bases spanning the gap. This CDR3 has 14 residues. Germline CDR1 reads WSHSY; CDR2 reads SAAADI. CDR3 bases: TGCGCCAGCAGTGATGACAGGAGAACCGGGGAGCTGTTTTTT. Protein product: CASSDDRRTGELFF.

This clonotype was observed a handful of times. The chain employs TRBV24-1 and TRBJ2-5; 10 nucleotides align to TRBD2. Unmatched junction bases numbered 11, after V lost 10 bases and J lost 4 bases. Germline loops: CDR1 KGHDR, CDR2 SFDVKD. The CDR3 is 15 amino acids. CDR3 DNA: TGTGCCACGCAAGATGAGCGGGAGGGCGGAGAGACCCAGTACTTC. Translation gives CATQDEREGGETQYF.

This clonotype was seen more than once but under ten times. J is TRBJ2-1 and V is TRBV10-3; possible D gene TRBD2, 5 bases. Germline-derived CDR1 and CDR2 are ENHRY and SYGVKD. The CDR3 is 13 residues long. Trimming left V 6 bases short and J 5 bases short, with 11 bases between. CDR3 coding DNA: TGTGCCATCAGGCCCACGGGGAACAATGAGCAGTTCTTC. Translating gives CAIRPTGNNEQFF.

This clonotype was observed at least ten times. CDR3 amino acids: CASSFHSGSSYEQYF. In DNA form, the CDR3 reads TGTGCCAGCAGCTTCCACAGCGGGAGCTCCTACGAGCAGTACTTC. This chain uses TRBV7-2 with TRBJ2-7, with 8 bases aligning to TRBD2. This CDR3 region has 15 residues. Trimming removed 3 bases from V and 0 bases from J; junction bases left unmatched: 4. Germline assignment: CDR1 SGHTA and CDR2 FQGNSA.

The V gene is TRBV2, the J gene TRBJ1-6, with TRBD1 identical over 9 bases. Germline assignment: CDR1 SNHLY and CDR2 FYNNEI. The V gene end was trimmed by 6 bases and the J gene end by 6 bases; junction bases not matched to a gene: 12. The CDR3 contains 17 residues. CDR3 in amino acids: CASRPHKTGGFNSPLHF. The CDR3 DNA is TGTGCCAGCAGACCTCATAAGACAGGGGGGTTTAATTCACCCCTCCACTTT.

The chain links TRBV24-1 to TRBJ2-3; TRBD1 might be the D (6 bases). This CDR3 has 15 residues. Germline CDR1 and CDR2: KGHDR and SFDVKD. Trimming took 0 bases from V and 5 from J, leaving 11 bases between them. CDR3 nucleotide sequence: TGTGCCACCAGTGATTTGGTGGGGGCGGGAGATACGCAGTATTTT. This gives the protein CATSDLVGAGDTQYF.

Many counts were recorded for this clonotype. The chain couples TRBV12-3 or TRBV12-4 to TRBJ1-2, with D maybe TRBD1 (5 bases). The CDR3 is 13 residues long. V was pared by 3 bases and J by 5 bases, with 10 bases between. CDR3 sequence reads: CASSLRRGYGYTF. Written as DNA, the CDR3 is TGTGCCAGCAGTTTGAGGAGGGGATATGGCTACACCTTC.

The V gene is TRBV9, the J gene TRBJ2-7, with 7 bases that match TRBD1. This CDR3 has 14 residues. Germline lookup yields CDR1 SGDLS and CDR2 YYNGEE. The trim removed 3 bases at V and 2 bases at J, leaving 5 bases unmatched. DNA for the CDR3: TGTGCCAGCAGCGGGACAGGCGACCCCTACGAGCAGTACTTC. Residues: CASSGTGDPYEQYF.

This clonotype was picked up many times. The genes are TRBV7-9 and TRBJ1-4; 7 bases map to TRBD1. Unmatched junction bases numbered 3, after V lost 5 bases and J lost 6 bases. The CDR3 extends over 13 amino acids. In germline, CDR1 is SEHNR, CDR2 FQNEAQ (reference sequence). The CDR3 DNA follows: TGTGCCAGCAGCCACGACAGGGATGAAAAACTGTTTTTT. Amino acid sequence: CASSHDRDEKLFF.

In DNA form, the CDR3 reads TGTGCCAGTAGTATTCCGGGAATTGGGAACACTGAAGCTTTCTTT. Translating it yields CASSIPGIGNTEAFF. V is TRBV19 and J is TRBJ1-1, with unresolved D. V gave up 3 bases and J gave up 1 base, with 12 bases separating them. The CDR3 covers 15 residues. CDR1 and CDR2 from the germline V gene are LNHDA and SQIVND (reference sequence). Variable domain in full (rest from reference TRBV19 and TRBJ1-1): DGGITQSPKYLFRKEGQNVTLSCEQNLNHDAMYWYRQDPGQGLRLIYYSQIVNDFQKGDIAEGYSVSREKKESFPLTVTSAQKNPTAFYLCASSIPGIGNTEAFFGQGTRLTVV.

This clonotype was counted a single time. The chain couples TRBV10-3 to TRBJ2-3; no clear D. V shed 2 bases and J shed 5 bases, with 11 bases lying between them. The germline V gene encodes CDR1 ENHRY and CDR2 SYGVKD. CDR3 length: 14 residues. In DNA form, the CDR3 reads TGTGCCATCAGTGAGCGGTCTCCGGGAGATACGCAGTATTTT. It encodes CAISERSPGDTQYF.

This clonotype was seen at least ten times. The CDR3 spells CASSLFQGKRSNYGYTF. The DNA for the CDR3 is TGTGCCAGCAGTTTATTTCAGGGCAAAAGGAGTAACTATGGCTACACCTTC. The rearrangement uses TRBV28 and TRBJ1-2; D is perhaps TRBD1 (5 bases). The CDR3 loop spans 17 amino acids. Deletions cut 1 base from V and 1 base from J, with 16 bases between. Germline CDR1 is MDHEN and CDR2 is SYDVKM.

This clonotype came up a few times. V gene TRBV9 combines with J gene TRBJ2-5; D is possibly TRBD1 (5 bases). Germline V gives CDR1 SGDLS, CDR2 YYNGEE. This CDR3 is 15 amino acids long. V gave up 0 bases and J gave up 0 bases, with 9 bases separating them. The CDR3 loop is CASSVETVDQETQYF. In DNA form, the CDR3 reads TGTGCCAGCAGCGTAGAGACAGTCGACCAAGAGACCCAGTACTTC.

The V call is TRBV3-1, the J call TRBJ2-3, with D unclear. V gave up 0 bases and J gave up 5 bases, with 9 bases separating them. Looked up from germline, CDR1 is LGHDT and CDR2 is YNNKEL (reference sequence). The CDR3 length is 14 residues. As DNA, the CDR3 is TGTGCCAGCAGCCAAGATCTTGGGATAGATACGCAGTATTTT. It encodes CASSQDLGIDTQYF.

This clonotype has only a few counts. CDR3 loop: CASSASGSYEQYF. The DNA of the CDR3 is TGTGCCAGTAGTGCTAGCGGGAGCTACGAGCAGTACTTC. The chain couples TRBV19 to TRBJ2-7, with TRBD2 matching over 10 bases. Germline values: CDR1 LNHDA, CDR2 SQIVND (reference sequence). V lost 5 bases, J lost 3 bases, and 1 base stayed unmatched. The CDR3 runs to 13 residues.

This chain uses TRBV11-3 with TRBJ2-7, with 8 bases identical to TRBD1. The germline gives CDR1 SGHNT, CDR2 YENEEA. This CDR3 spans 14 amino acids. V dropped 4 bases and J dropped 6; count of bases not matched to a gene: 8. The CDR3 DNA reads as TGTGCCAGCAGCTCGGGGGCAGGGGGCTTCGAGCAGTACTTC. Protein sequence: CASSSGAGGFEQYF. Supplemented by reference TRBV11-3 and TRBJ2-7, the full variable domain reads EAGVVQSPRYKIIEKKQPVAFWCNPISGHNTLYWYLQNLGQGPELLIRYENEEAVDDSQLPKDRFSAERLKGVDSTLKIQPAELGDSAVYLCASSSGAGGFEQYFGPGTRLTVT.